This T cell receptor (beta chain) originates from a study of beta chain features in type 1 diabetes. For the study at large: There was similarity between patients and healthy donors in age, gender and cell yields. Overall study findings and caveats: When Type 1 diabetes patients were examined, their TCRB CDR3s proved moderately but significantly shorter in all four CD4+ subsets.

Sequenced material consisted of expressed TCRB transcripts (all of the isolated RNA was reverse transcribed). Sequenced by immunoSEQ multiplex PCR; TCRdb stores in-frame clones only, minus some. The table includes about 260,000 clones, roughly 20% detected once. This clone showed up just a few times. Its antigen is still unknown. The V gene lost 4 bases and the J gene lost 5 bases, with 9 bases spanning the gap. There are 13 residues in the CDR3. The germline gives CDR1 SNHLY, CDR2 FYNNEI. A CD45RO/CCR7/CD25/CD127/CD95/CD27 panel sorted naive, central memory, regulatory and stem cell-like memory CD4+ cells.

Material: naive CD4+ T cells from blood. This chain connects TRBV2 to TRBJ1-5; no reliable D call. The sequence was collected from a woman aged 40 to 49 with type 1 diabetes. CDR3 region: CASSAQYDQPQHF. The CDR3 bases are TGTGCCAGCAGTGCACAGTACGATCAGCCCCAGCATTTT.